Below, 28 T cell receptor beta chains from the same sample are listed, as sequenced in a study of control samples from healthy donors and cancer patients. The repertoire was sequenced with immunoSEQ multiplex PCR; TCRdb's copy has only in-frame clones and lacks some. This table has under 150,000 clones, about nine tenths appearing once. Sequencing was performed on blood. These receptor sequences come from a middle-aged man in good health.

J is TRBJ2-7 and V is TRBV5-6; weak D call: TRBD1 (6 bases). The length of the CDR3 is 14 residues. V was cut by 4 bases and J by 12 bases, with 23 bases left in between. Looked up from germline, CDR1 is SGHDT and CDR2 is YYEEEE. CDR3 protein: CASSHPDSYLRWYF. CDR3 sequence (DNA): TGTGCCAGCAGCCACCCGGACAGCTACCTTAGGTGGTACTTC.

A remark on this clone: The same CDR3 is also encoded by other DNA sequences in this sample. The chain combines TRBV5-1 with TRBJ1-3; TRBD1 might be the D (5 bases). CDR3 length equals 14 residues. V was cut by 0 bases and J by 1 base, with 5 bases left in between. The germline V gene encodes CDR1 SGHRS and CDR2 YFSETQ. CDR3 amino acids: CASSLGGSGNTIYF. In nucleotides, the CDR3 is TGCGCCAGCAGCTTGGGGGGGTCTGGAAACACCATATATTTT.

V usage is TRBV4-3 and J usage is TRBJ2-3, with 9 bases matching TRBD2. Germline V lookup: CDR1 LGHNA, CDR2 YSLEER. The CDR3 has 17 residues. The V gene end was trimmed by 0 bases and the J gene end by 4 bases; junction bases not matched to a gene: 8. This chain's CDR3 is CASSQDRGAGGADTQYF. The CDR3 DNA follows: TGCGCCAGCAGCCAAGATCGAGGCGCGGGGGGGGCAGATACGCAGTATTTT.

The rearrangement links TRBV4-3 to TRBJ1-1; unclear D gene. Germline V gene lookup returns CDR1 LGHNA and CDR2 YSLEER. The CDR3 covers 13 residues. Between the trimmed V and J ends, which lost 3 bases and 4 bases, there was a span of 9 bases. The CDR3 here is CASSHRYGTEAFF. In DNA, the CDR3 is TGCGCCAGCAGCCATCGATATGGCACTGAAGCTTTCTTT.

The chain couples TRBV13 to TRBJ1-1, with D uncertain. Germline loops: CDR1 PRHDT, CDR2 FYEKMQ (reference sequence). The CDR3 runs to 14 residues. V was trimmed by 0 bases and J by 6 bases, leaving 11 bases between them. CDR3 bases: TGTGCCAGCAGCTTAGGGGGCAGGCCAGCTGAAGCTTTCTTT. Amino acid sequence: CASSLGGRPAEAFF.

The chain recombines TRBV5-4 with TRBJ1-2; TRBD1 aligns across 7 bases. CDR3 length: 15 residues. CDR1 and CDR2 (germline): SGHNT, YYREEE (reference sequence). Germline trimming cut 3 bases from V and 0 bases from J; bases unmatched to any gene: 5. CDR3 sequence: CASSSSTGSNYGYTF. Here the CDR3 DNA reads TGTGCCAGCAGCTCCTCGACAGGGTCTAACTATGGCTACACCTTC.

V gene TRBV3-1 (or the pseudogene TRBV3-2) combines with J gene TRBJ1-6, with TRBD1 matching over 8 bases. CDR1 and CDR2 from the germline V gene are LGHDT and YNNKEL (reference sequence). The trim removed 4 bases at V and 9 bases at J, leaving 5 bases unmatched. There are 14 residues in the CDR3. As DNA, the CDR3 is TGTGCCAGCAGCCGGGGACAGGAAAGTTCACCCCTCCACTTT. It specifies CASSRGQESSPLHF.

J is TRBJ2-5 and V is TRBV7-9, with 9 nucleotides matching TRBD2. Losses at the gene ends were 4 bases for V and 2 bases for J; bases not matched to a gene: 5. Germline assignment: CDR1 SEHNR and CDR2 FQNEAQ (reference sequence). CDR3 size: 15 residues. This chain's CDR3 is CASSYKLAGQETQYF. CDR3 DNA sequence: TGTGCCAGCAGCTATAAGCTAGCGGGACAAGAGACCCAGTACTTC. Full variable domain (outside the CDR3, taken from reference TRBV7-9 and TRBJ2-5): DTGVSQNPRHKITKRGQNVTFRCDPISEHNRLYWYRQTLGQGPEFLTYFQNEAQLEKSRLLSDRFSAERPKGSFSTLEIQRTEQGDSAMYLCASSYKLAGQETQYFGPGTRLLVL.

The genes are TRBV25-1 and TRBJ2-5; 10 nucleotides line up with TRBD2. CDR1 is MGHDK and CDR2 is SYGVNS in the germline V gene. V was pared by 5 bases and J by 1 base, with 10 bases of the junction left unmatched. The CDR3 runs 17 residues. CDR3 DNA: TGTGCCAGCAGTCCCCTGGGGCTAGCGGGGGCCCAAGAGACCCAGTACTTC. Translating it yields CASSPLGLAGAQETQYF. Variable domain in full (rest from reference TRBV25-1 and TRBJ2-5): EADIYQTPRYLVIGTGKKITLECSQTMGHDKMYWYQQDPGMELHLIHYSYGVNSTEKGDLSSESTVSRIRTEHFPLTLESARPSHTSQYLCASSPLGLAGAQETQYFGPGTRLLVL.

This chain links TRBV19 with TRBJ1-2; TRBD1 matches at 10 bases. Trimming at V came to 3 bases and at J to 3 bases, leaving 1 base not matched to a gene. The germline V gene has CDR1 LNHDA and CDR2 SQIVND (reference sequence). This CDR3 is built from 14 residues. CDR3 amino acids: CASSMGQGYYGYTF. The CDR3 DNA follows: TGTGCCAGTAGTATGGGACAGGGGTACTATGGCTACACCTTC. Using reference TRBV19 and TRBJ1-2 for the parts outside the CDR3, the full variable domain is DGGITQSPKYLFRKEGQNVTLSCEQNLNHDAMYWYRQDPGQGLRLIYYSQIVNDFQKGDIAEGYSVSREKKESFPLTVTSAQKNPTAFYLCASSMGQGYYGYTFGSGTRLTVV.

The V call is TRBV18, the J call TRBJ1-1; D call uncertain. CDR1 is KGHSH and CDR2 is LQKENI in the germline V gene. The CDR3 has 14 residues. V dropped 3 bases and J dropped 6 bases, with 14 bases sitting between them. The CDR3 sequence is CASSPQSEGAEAFF. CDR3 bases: TGTGCCAGCTCACCTCAATCAGAAGGTGCTGAAGCTTTCTTT.

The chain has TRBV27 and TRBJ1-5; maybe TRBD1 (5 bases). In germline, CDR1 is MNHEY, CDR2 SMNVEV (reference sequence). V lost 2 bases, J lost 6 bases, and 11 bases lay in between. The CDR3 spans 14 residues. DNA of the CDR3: TGTGCCAGCAGTTTAGTTGGGGGTTCTCAGCCCCAGCATTTT. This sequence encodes CASSLVGGSQPQHF.

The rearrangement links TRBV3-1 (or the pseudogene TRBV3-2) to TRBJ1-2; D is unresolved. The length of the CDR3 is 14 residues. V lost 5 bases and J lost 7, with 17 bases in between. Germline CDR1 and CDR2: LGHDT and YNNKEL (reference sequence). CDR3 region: CASSASDARAGYTF. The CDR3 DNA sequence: TGTGCCAGCAGCGCGTCCGATGCTCGTGCTGGCTACACCTTC.

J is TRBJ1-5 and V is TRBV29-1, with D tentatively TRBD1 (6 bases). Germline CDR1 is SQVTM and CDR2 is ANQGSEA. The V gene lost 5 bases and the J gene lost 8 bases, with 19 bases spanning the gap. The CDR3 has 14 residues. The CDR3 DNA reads TGCAGCGTTTCTACTGGGGGACAAGGAAAGCCCCAGCATTTT. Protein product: CSVSTGGQGKPQHF.

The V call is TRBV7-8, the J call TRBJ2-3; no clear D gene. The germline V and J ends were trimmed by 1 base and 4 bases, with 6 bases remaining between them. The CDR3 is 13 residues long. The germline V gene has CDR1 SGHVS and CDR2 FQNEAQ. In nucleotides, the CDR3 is TGTGCCAGCAGCTTAGGTAGGGCAGATACGCAGTATTTT. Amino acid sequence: CASSLGRADTQYF.

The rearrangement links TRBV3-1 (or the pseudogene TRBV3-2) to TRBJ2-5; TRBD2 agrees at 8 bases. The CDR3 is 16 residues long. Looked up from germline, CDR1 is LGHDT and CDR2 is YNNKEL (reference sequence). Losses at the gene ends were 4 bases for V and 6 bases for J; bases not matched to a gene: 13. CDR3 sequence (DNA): TGTGCCAGCAGCCCCCGTAGCGGGGCCGCGATAAAGACCCAGTACTTC. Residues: CASSPRSGAAIKTQYF.

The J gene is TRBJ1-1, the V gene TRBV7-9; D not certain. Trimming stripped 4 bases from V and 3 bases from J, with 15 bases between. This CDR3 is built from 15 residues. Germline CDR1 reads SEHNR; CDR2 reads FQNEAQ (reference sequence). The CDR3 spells CASSSQYGRDTEAFF. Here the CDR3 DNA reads TGTGCCAGCAGCTCCCAATACGGAAGGGACACTGAAGCTTTCTTT.

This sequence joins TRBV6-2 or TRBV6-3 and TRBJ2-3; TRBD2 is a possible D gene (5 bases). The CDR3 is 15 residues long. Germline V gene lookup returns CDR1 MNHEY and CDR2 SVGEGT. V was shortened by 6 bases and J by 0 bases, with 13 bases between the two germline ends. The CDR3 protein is CASSRDPGSTDTQYF. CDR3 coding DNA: TGTGCCAGCAGCCGAGACCCGGGGAGCACAGATACGCAGTATTTT.

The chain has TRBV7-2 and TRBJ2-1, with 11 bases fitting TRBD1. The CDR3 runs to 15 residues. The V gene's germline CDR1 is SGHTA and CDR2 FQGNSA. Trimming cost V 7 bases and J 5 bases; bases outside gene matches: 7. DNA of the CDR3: TGTGCCAGCACAAGGACAGGGGGCAATAACAATGAGCAGTTCTTC. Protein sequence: CASTRTGGNNNEQFF.

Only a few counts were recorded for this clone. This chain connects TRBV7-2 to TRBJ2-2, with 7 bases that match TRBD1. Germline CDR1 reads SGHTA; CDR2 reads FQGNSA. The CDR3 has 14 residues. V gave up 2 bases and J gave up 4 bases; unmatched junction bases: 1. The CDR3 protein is CASSLQGVTGELFF. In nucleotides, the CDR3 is TGTGCCAGCAGCTTACAGGGGGTCACCGGGGAGCTGTTTTTT.

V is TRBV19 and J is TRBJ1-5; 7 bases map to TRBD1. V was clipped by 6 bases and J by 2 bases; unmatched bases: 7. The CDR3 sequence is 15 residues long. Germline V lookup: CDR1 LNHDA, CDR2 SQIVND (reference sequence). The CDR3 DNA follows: TGTGCCAGTAGAATACAGGGGCGCGGCAATCAGCCCCAGCATTTT. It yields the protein CASRIQGRGNQPQHF.

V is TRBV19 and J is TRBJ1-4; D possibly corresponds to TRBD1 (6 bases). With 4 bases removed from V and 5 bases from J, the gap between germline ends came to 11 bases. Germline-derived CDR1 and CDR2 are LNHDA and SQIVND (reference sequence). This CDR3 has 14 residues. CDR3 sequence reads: CASSTRGDNEKLFF. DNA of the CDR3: TGTGCCAGTAGTACCAGGGGCGACAATGAAAAACTGTTTTTT.

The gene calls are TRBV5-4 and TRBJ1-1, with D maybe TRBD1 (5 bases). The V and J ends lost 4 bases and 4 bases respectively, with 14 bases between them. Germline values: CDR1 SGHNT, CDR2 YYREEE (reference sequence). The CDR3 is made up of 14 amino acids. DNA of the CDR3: TGTGCCAGCAGCCCTATGCCGGGGGTCACTGAAGCTTTCTTT. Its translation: CASSPMPGVTEAFF.

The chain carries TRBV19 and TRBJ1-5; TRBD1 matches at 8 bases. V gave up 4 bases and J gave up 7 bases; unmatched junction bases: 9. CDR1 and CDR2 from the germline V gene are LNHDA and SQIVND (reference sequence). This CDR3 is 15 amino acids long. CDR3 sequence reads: CASSNYGQGRQPQHF. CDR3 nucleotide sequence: TGTGCCAGTAGTAACTACGGACAGGGCCGCCAGCCCCAGCATTTT.

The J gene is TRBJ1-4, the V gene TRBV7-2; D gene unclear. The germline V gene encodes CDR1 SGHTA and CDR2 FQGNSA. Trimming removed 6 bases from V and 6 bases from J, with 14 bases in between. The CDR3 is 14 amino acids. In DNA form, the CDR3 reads TGTGCCAGCAGACCGGGTCTAGGACATGAAAAACTGTTTTTT. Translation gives CASRPGLGHEKLFF.

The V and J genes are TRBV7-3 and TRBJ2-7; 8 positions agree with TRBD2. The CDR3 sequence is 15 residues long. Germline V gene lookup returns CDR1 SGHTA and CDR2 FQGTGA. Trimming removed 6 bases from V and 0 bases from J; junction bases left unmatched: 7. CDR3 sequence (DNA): TGTGCCAGCAGTCTGAGCGGGGGAACCTCCTACGAGCAGTACTTC. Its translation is CASSLSGGTSYEQYF. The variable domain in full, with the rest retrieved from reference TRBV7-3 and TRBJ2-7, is GAGVSQTPSNKVTEKGKYVELRCDPISGHTALYWYRQSLGQGPEFLIYFQGTGAADDSGLPNDRFFAVRPEGSVSTLKIQRTERGDSAVYLCASSLSGGTSYEQYFGPGTRLTVT.

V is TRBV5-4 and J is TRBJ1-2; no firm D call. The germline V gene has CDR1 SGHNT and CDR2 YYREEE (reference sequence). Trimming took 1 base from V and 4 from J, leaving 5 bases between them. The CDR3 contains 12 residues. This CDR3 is CASSLFLYGYTF. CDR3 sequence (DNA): TGTGCCAGCAGCTTGTTCCTCTATGGCTACACCTTC.

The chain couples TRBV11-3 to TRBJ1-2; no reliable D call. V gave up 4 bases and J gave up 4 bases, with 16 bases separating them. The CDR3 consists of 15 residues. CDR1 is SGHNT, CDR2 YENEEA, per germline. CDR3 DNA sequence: TGTGCCAGCAGCTCCGTGGCTGGGAGCAGCTATGGCTACACCTTC. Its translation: CASSSVAGSSYGYTF.